Below, 26 T cell receptor beta chains from the same sample are listed, as sequenced in a study of CD8 T cells in ankylosing spondylitis. MiXCR was run by TCRdb on the 5' RACE reads, yielding one entry per CDR3 protein. The sample lists more than 150,000 distinct CDR3 sequences; 15% to 20% were seen once. The specimen sequenced was blood, either unsorted or a sorted T cell fraction (not recorded which). The receptors shown here come from a male donor aged 10-30 years with ankylosing spondylitis or in good health (not recorded which).

V is TRBV6-6 and J is TRBJ2-7; D is perhaps TRBD1 or TRBD2 (5 bases each). The CDR3 loop spans 13 amino acids. Germline-derived CDR1 and CDR2 are MNHNY and SVGAGI (reference sequence). V was shortened by 8 bases and J by 6 bases, with 17 bases between the two germline ends. The chain's CDR3 is CASGVPGTGEQYF. The DNA for the CDR3 is TGTGCCAGCGGGGTCCCCGGGACGGGCGAGCAGTACTTC.

Many counts were recorded for this clonotype. The rearrangement joins TRBV7-2 to TRBJ2-1; D possibly corresponds to TRBD1 (5 bases). The V and J ends lost 1 base and 12 bases respectively, with 16 bases between them. CDR1 is SGHTA, CDR2 FQGNSA, per germline. The CDR3 is 14 residues long. The CDR3 DNA reads as TGTGCCAGCAGCTTAGAAGGGGCCCTATCCGGGCAGTTCTTC. This codes for CASSLEGALSGQFF. The full variable domain, with the rest looked up from reference TRBV7-2 and TRBJ2-1, is GAGVSQSPSNKVTEKGKDVELRCDPISGHTALYWYRQSLGQGLEFLIYFQGNSAPDKSGLPSDRFSAERTGGSVSTLTIQRTQQEDSAVYLCASSLEGALSGQFFGPGTRLTVL.

This clonotype was recorded many times. The V call is TRBV6-1, the J call TRBJ2-7; D remains ambiguous. The CDR3 runs to 11 residues. The V end was cut by 9 bases, the J end by 0 bases, with 6 bases between. Germline CDR1 MNHNS, CDR2 SASEGT. Written as DNA, the CDR3 is TGTGCCAGTTGGGGCTCCTACGAGCAGTACTTC. This translates into CASWGSYEQYF.

This chain links TRBV7-2 with TRBJ2-6; 14 bases line up with TRBD2. Per the germline V gene, CDR1 is SGHTA and CDR2 is FQGNSA. The CDR3 is 21 amino acids. V dropped 4 bases and J dropped 0; count of bases not matched to a gene: 11. CDR3 loop: CASSWTSGTSGSGSGANVLTF. DNA of the CDR3: TGTGCCAGCAGCTGGACCTCCGGGACTAGCGGGAGCGGCTCTGGGGCCAACGTCCTGACTTTC. The whole variable domain, filled in from reference TRBV7-2 and TRBJ2-6, reads GAGVSQSPSNKVTEKGKDVELRCDPISGHTALYWYRQSLGQGLEFLIYFQGNSAPDKSGLPSDRFSAERTGGSVSTLTIQRTQQEDSAVYLCASSWTSGTSGSGSGANVLTFGAGSRLTVL.

This chain links TRBV20-1 with TRBJ1-5, with TRBD1 as a possible D gene (5 bases). The CDR3 extends over 12 amino acids. The V gene's germline CDR1 is DFQATT and CDR2 SNEGSKA (reference sequence). Deletions cut 4 bases from V and 8 bases from J, with 12 bases between. The CDR3 loop is CSATPEGKPQHF. The DNA for the CDR3 is TGCAGTGCTACCCCAGAGGGGAAGCCCCAGCATTTT.

In its sample, this clonotype was seen many times. For the CDR3, the DNA is TGTGCCAGCAGTTTCCACAAAGAGACCCAGTACTTC. Encoded protein: CASSFHKETQYF. The V and J genes are TRBV28 and TRBJ2-5; no firm D call. This CDR3 contains 12 residues. V gave up 3 bases and J gave up 3 bases, with 5 bases separating them. The germline V gene encodes CDR1 MDHEN and CDR2 SYDVKM. The variable domain in full, completed from reference TRBV28 and TRBJ2-5, reads DVKVTQSSRYLVKRTGEKVFLECVQDMDHENMFWYRQDPGLGLRLIYFSYDVKMKEKGDIPEGYSVSREKKERFSLILESASTNQTSMYLCASSFHKETQYFGPGTRLLVL.

This clonotype was recorded many times. The gene calls are TRBV6-6 and TRBJ2-1, with 11 bases that match TRBD2. CDR1 and CDR2 from the germline V gene are MNHNY and SVGAGI (reference sequence). This CDR3 has 15 amino acids. Losses at the gene ends were 5 bases for V and 7 bases for J; bases not matched to a gene: 7. The CDR3 here is CASSATSGSYNEQFF. For the CDR3, the DNA is TGTGCCAGCAGTGCCACTAGCGGGAGTTATAATGAGCAGTTCTTC.

This clonotype was counted at least ten times. The chain recombines TRBV20-1 with TRBJ2-1; 13 bases match TRBD2. CDR1 is DFQATT and CDR2 is SNEGSKA in the germline V gene (reference sequence). The CDR3 consists of 15 residues. V gave up 1 base and J gave up 4 bases; unmatched junction bases: 1. This CDR3 reads CSARGTSGGYNEQFF. The CDR3 DNA reads TGCAGTGCTAGAGGGACTAGCGGGGGTTACAATGAGCAGTTCTTC.

This clonotype was detected many times. The J gene is TRBJ1-5, the V gene TRBV10-3; TRBD1 might be the D (6 bases). CDR1 and CDR2 from the germline V gene are ENHRY and SYGVKD. The CDR3 is 13 amino acids. Trimming pared 4 bases from V and 7 bases from J, leaving 11 bases between. The CDR3 sequence is CAISATGKQPQHF. CDR3 nucleotides: TGTGCCATCAGTGCGACAGGTAAACAGCCCCAGCATTTT.

The table lists this clonotype with many counts. The chain uses TRBV28 and TRBJ2-1, with D possibly TRBD2 on 6 matching bases. The CDR3 is made up of 11 amino acids. Germline CDR1 is MDHEN and CDR2 is SYDVKM. Trimming removed 5 bases from V and 9 bases from J, with 8 bases in between. CDR3 nucleotide sequence: TGTGCCAGCAGTCCAGCGGGTGAGCAGTTCTTC. Its protein is CASSPAGEQFF. The whole variable domain, remainder taken from reference TRBV28 and TRBJ2-1, is DVKVTQSSRYLVKRTGEKVFLECVQDMDHENMFWYRQDPGLGLRLIYFSYDVKMKEKGDIPEGYSVSREKKERFSLILESASTNQTSMYLCASSPAGEQFFGPGTRLTVL.

This clonotype was counted many times. CDR3 in DNA: TGTGCCAGCAGTTCCGCGGGCCGGGAGAATGAGCAGTTCTTC. It codes for CASSSAGRENEQFF. This sequence joins TRBV12-3 or TRBV12-4 and TRBJ2-1, with a weak D call TRBD2 (6 bases). The CDR3 runs to 14 residues. Deletions cut 4 bases from V and 7 bases from J, with 14 bases between.

This clonotype was recorded many times. The chain is built from TRBV7-3 and TRBJ2-5; TRBD2 might be the D (6 bases). The CDR3 is 14 residues long. V lost 2 bases and J 0 bases, leaving 7 bases between the germline ends. Germline lookup yields CDR1 SGHTA and CDR2 FQGTGA. CDR3 nucleotide sequence: TGTGCCAGCAGCTTACGCGGGAACCAAGAGACCCAGTACTTC. It codes for CASSLRGNQETQYF.

This clonotype has at least ten counts. V and J are TRBV25-1 and TRBJ2-1; 9 nucleotides match TRBD2. This CDR3 is built from 16 residues. V shed 1 base, J shed 5 bases, and the junction held 6 bases outside the gene matches. Germline V gene lookup returns CDR1 MGHDK and CDR2 SYGVNS. CDR3 DNA sequence: TGTGCCAGCAGTGAATTCCTAGCGGGATCCCACAATGAGCAGTTCTTC. It encodes CASSEFLAGSHNEQFF.

The V call is TRBV29-1, the J call TRBJ2-2; TRBD2 matches 10 bases. The CDR3 sequence is 15 residues long. CDR1 and CDR2 from the germline V gene are SQVTM and ANQGSEA. V shed 5 bases, J shed 1 base, and the junction held 4 bases outside the gene matches. CDR3 DNA sequence: TGCAGCGTTCGACTAGCGGGCCTGAACACCGGGGAGCTGTTTTTT. Its protein is CSVRLAGLNTGELFF.

This clonotype has a count of ten or more. The chain links TRBV3-1 to TRBJ2-2; TRBD2 matches at 8 bases. CDR1 is LGHDT and CDR2 is YNNKEL in the germline V gene (reference sequence). Trimming removed 4 bases from V and 0 bases from J; junction bases left unmatched: 4. CDR3 size: 16 residues. This chain's CDR3 is CASSRVAGTNTGELFF. Here the CDR3 DNA reads TGTGCCAGCAGCCGAGTAGCGGGGACGAACACCGGGGAGCTGTTTTTT.

There are many counts of this clonotype. This chain uses TRBV3-1 with TRBJ2-1; 10 bases map to TRBD1. The CDR3 extends over 13 amino acids. Germline V gene sequence: CDR1 LGHDT, CDR2 YNNKEL (reference sequence). Losses at the gene ends were 4 bases for V and 7 bases for J; bases not matched to a gene: 1. CDR3 sequence reads: CASSRGQGNEQFF. In DNA, the CDR3 is TGTGCCAGCAGCCGGGGACAGGGGAATGAGCAGTTCTTC.

At least ten counts were recorded for this clonotype. The chain employs TRBV18 and TRBJ2-7; D call uncertain. The V gene's germline CDR1 is KGHSH and CDR2 LQKENI. Trimming stripped 2 bases from V and 4 bases from J, with 9 bases between. CDR3 length: 13 residues. This CDR3 reads CASSPNRDYEQYF. Here the CDR3 DNA reads TGTGCCAGCTCACCAAATAGGGATTACGAGCAGTACTTC.

This clonotype was recorded at least ten times. The chain recombines TRBV5-1 with TRBJ2-3; 8 bases match TRBD2. Germline-derived CDR1 and CDR2 are SGHRS and YFSETQ. The V segment lost 2 bases and the J segment 2 bases; nucleotides outside the gene matches: 7. This CDR3 comprises 16 residues. The CDR3 bases are TGCGCCAGCAGCTTCCGGGGGGGAGGGCCCACAGATACGCAGTATTTT. It codes for CASSFRGGGPTDTQYF.

This clonotype showed up many times. The J gene is TRBJ2-6, the V gene TRBV19, with D hard to call. V lost 3 bases and J 0 bases, leaving 6 bases between the germline ends. The germline CDR1 and CDR2 sequences are LNHDA and SQIVND (reference sequence). The CDR3 runs to 15 residues. The CDR3 reads CASSILDSGANVLTF. The CDR3 DNA sequence: TGTGCCAGTAGTATTTTGGACTCTGGGGCCAACGTCCTGACTTTC.

Ten or more counts support this clonotype. This chain joins TRBV20-1 and TRBJ1-1; D not resolved. With 6 bases removed from V and 5 bases from J, the gap between germline ends came to 19 bases. Looked up from germline, CDR1 is DFQATT and CDR2 is SNEGSKA (reference sequence). The CDR3 spans 14 residues. As DNA, the CDR3 is TGCAGTGCCCCCGACCCCTTCGGATGGACTGAAGCTTTCTTT. Encoded protein: CSAPDPFGWTEAFF.

In its sample, this clonotype was seen many times. The chain recombines TRBV10-3 with TRBJ2-5; the D gene is possibly TRBD2 (6 bases). Trimming left V 6 bases short and J 5 bases short, with 16 bases between. Germline V gene lookup returns CDR1 ENHRY and CDR2 SYGVKD. This CDR3 has 14 amino acids. This CDR3 reads CAIRGGTPDETQYF. DNA of the CDR3: TGTGCCATCAGAGGCGGGACCCCCGACGAGACCCAGTACTTC.

The genes are TRBV29-1 and TRBJ2-7, with D perhaps matching TRBD1 (6 bases). Per germline, CDR1 SQVTM and CDR2 ANQGSEA. The CDR3 sequence is 16 residues long. The V gene lost 3 bases and the J gene lost 2 bases, with 20 bases spanning the gap. This CDR3 reads CSVDGLGRGNTYEQYF. The DNA of the CDR3 is TGCAGCGTTGATGGTTTAGGAAGGGGGAATACCTACGAGCAGTACTTC.

There are many counts of this clonotype. Written as DNA, the CDR3 is TGTGCCAGCAGTTTGTCCGAGAACACTGAAGCTTTCTTT. This translates into CASSLSENTEAFF. The V call is TRBV12-3 or TRBV12-4, the J call TRBJ1-1; D call uncertain. V was trimmed by 3 bases and J by 1 base, leaving 6 bases between them. CDR3 length: 13 residues.

This clonotype was observed a few times. A much larger clone lies a single base off, so this may be a read error. The genes are TRBV12-3 or TRBV12-4 and TRBJ1-5; 9 bases match TRBD1. The CDR3 contains 15 residues. CDR3 sequence reads: CPSTTSGTGNQCQHF. As DNA, the CDR3 is TGTCCCAGCACAACGTCCGGGACAGGGAATCAGTGCCAGCATTTT.

This clonotype showed up many times. The chain employs TRBV5-1 and TRBJ2-4, with D possibly TRBD1 on 6 matching bases. Trimming stripped 0 bases from V and 7 bases from J, with 14 bases between. Germline V gene sequence: CDR1 SGHRS, CDR2 YFSETQ. CDR3 length equals 15 residues. The CDR3 coding sequence is TGCGCCAGCAGCTTGGCCCAACAGGGACGTAACATTCAGTACTTC. This translates into CASSLAQQGRNIQYF.

There are many counts of this clonotype. The chain recombines TRBV20-1 with TRBJ1-5; D unresolved. The germline V gene has CDR1 DFQATT and CDR2 SNEGSKA (reference sequence). The CDR3 totals 13 residues. Trimming pared 2 bases from V and 2 bases from J, leaving 7 bases between. The CDR3 DNA follows: TGCAGTGCTAGAAAGGAGGGCAATCAGCCCCAGCATTTT. Its translation is CSARKEGNQPQHF.